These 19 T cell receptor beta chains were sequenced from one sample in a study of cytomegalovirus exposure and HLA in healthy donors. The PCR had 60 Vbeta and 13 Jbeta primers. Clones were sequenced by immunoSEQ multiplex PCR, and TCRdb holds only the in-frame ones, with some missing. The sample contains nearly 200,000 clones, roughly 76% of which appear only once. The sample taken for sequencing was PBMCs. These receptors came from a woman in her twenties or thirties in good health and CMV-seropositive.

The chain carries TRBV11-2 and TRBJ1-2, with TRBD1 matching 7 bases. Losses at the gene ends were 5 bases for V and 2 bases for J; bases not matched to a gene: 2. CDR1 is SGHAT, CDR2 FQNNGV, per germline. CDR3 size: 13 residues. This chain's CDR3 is CASSQGVNYGYTF. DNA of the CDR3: TGTGCCAGCAGCCAGGGGGTGAACTATGGCTACACCTTC.

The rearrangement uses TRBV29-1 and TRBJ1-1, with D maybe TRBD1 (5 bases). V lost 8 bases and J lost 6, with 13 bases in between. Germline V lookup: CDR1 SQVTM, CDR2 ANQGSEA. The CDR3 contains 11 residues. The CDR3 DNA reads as TGCAGCTCCAGGGTGGGTGCTGAAGCTTTCTTT. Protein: CSSRVGAEAFF.

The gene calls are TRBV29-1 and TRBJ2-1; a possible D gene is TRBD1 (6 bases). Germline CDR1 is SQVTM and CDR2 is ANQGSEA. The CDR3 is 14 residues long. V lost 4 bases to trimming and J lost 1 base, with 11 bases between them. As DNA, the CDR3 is TGCAGCGTTGGGCGCAGGGGTTCCTACAATGAGCAGTTCTTC. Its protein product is CSVGRRGSYNEQFF.

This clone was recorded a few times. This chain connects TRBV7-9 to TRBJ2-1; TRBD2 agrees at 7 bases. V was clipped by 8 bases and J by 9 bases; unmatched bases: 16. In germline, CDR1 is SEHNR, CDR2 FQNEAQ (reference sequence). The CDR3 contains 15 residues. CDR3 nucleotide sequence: TGTGCCAGCTCCCTCGGGACTACGGTTCCCGGTGAGCAGTTCTTC. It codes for CASSLGTTVPGEQFF.

The CDR3, as DNA: TGCAGTGCCCCAAACTATGGCTACACCTTC. Translation: CSAPNYGYTF. The chain recombines TRBV20-1 with TRBJ1-2; D not certain. V lost 6 bases and J lost 2, with 4 bases in between. CDR1 and CDR2 from the germline V gene are DFQATT and SNEGSKA (reference sequence). The CDR3 totals 10 residues.

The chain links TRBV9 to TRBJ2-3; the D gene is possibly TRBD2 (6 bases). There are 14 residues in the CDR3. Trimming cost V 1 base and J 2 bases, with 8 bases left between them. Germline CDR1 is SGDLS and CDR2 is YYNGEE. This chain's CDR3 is CASSVPGVTDTQYF. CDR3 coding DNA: TGTGCCAGCAGCGTACCGGGAGTCACAGATACGCAGTATTTT. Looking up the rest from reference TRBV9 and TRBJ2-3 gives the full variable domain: DSGVTQTPKHLITATGQRVTLRCSPRSGDLSVYWYQQSLDQGLQFLIQYYNGEERAKGNILERFSAQQFPDLHSELNLSSLELGDSALYFCASSVPGVTDTQYFGPGTRLTVL.

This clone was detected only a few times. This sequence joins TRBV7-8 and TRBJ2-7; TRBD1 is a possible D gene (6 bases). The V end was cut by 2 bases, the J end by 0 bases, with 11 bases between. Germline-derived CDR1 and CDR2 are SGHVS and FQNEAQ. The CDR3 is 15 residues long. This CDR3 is CASSLYQGPSYEQYF. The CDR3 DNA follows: TGTGCCAGCAGCTTATATCAGGGGCCCTCCTACGAGCAGTACTTC.

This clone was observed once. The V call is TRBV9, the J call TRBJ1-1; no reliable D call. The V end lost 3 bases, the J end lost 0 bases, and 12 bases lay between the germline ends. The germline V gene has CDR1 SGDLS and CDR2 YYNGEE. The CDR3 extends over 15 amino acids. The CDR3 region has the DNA TGTGCCAGCAGCGGAGGTGGAGAAGTGAACACTGAAGCTTTCTTT. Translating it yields CASSGGGEVNTEAFF.

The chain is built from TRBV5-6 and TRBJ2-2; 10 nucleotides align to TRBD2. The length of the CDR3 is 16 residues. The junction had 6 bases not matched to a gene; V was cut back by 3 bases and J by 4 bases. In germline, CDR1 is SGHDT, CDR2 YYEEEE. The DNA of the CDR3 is TGTGCCAGCAGCTGGCCCACTAGCGGGACCACCGGGGAGCTGTTTTTT. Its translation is CASSWPTSGTTGELFF.

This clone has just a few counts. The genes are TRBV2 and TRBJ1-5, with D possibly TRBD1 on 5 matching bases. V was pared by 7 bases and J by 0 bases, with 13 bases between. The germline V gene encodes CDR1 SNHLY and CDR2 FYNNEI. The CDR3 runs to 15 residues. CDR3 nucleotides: TGTGCCAGCACGGTAAAGGGGCCTAGCAATCAGCCCCAGCATTTT. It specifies CASTVKGPSNQPQHF.

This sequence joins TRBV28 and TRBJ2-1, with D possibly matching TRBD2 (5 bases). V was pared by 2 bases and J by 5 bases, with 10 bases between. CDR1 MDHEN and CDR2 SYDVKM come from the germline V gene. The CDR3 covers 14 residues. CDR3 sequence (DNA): TGTGCCAGCAGTTTACCCCGGGGAAACAATGAGCAGTTCTTC. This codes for CASSLPRGNNEQFF.

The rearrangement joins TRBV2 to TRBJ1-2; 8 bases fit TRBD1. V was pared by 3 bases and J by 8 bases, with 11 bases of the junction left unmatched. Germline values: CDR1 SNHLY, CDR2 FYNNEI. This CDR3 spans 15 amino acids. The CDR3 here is CASSDGGTGVWGYTF. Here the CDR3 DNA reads TGTGCCAGCAGTGATGGTGGGACAGGTGTTTGGGGCTACACCTTC.

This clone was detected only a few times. CDR3: CASSPPGSSVTEAFF. In DNA, the CDR3 is TGCGCCAGCAGCCCTCCCGGGTCTAGCGTTACTGAAGCTTTCTTT. The V call is TRBV5-1, the J call TRBJ1-1; D unresolved. CDR1 SGHRS and CDR2 YFSETQ come from the germline V gene. The CDR3 runs 15 residues. V lost 4 bases, J lost 5 bases, and 18 bases lay in between.

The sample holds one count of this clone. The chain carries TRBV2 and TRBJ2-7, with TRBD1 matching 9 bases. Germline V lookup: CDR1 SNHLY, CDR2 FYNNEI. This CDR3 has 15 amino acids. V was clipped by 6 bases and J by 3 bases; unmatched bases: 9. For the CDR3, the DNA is TGTGCCAGCAGGCGACGCGGGACAGGGATCTACGAGCAGTACTTC. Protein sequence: CASRRRGTGIYEQYF. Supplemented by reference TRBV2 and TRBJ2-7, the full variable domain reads EPEVTQTPSHQVTQMGQEVILRCVPISNHLYFYWYRQILGQKVEFLVSFYNNEISEKSEIFDDQFSVERPDGSNFTLKIRSTKLEDSAMYFCASRRRGTGIYEQYFGPGTRLTVT.

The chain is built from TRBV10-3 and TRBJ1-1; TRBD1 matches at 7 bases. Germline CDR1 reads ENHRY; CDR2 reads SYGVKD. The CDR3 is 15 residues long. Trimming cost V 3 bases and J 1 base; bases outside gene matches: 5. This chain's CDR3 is CAISDYGTANTEAFF. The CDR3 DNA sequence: TGTGCCATCAGTGACTACGGGACAGCGAACACTGAAGCTTTCTTT.

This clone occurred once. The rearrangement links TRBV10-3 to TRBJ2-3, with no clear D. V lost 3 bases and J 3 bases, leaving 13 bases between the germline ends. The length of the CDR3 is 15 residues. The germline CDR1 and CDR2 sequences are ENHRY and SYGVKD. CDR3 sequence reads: CAISEQRLKTDTQYF. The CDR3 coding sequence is TGTGCCATCAGTGAACAACGTTTAAAAACAGATACGCAGTATTTT.

The CDR3 sequence: CASSLRGGEQYF. The CDR3 bases are TGTGCCAGCAGCTTAAGGGGAGGCGAGCAGTACTTC. This sequence joins TRBV7-3 and TRBJ2-7, with D possibly being TRBD2 (6 bases). V was shortened by 1 base and J by 6 bases, with 7 bases between the two germline ends. This CDR3 has 12 amino acids. Germline V gene lookup returns CDR1 SGHTA and CDR2 FQGTGA.

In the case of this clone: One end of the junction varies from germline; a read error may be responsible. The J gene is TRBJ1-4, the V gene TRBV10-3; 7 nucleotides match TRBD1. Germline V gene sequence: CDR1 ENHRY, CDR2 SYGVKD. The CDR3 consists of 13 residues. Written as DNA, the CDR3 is TGTGCCATCAGGGAGGAGAGGGCAGGGGGTTATCTTTTT. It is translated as CAIREERAGGYLF.

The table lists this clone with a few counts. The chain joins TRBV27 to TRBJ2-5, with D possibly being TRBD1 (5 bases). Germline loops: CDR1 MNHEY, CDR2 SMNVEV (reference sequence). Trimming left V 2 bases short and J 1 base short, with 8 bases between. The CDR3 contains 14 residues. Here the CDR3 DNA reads TGTGCCAGCAGTTTAAGACAGACCCAAGAGACCCAGTACTTC. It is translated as CASSLRQTQETQYF.